This T cell receptor (beta chain) is drawn from a study of blood T cell repertoires in COVID-19. Whole-study context: T cells, B-cell-depleted T cells, or PBMCs provided the cDNA or gDNA that served as material.

The germline CDR1 and CDR2 sequences are MNHEY and SVGAGI. The CDR3 has 14 amino acids. V shed 2 bases, J shed 5 bases, and the junction held 3 bases outside the gene matches. TCRdb's copy holds only in-frame clones and misses some; the assay was immunoSEQ multiplex PCR. The sample lists 100,000 to 110,000 clones; roughly 84% were seen once. The sample taken for sequencing was peripheral blood. The TCR sequence derives from a man aged 25 to 40 in a cohort sampled during active COVID-19. V is TRBV6-5 and J is TRBJ2-7; TRBD2 matches 10 bases. Here the CDR3 reads CASSYQRGGHEQYF. The CDR3 DNA is TGTGCCAGCAGTTACCAGCGGGGGGGTCACGAGCAGTACTTC.